The next 22 T cell receptor beta chains were all read from a single sample in a study of blood T cell repertoires in COVID-19. TCRdb's table, derived via immunoSEQ multiplex PCR, lists solely in-frame clones and lacks some. The sample yields about 280,000 clones, approximately 90% seen once. The sample was PBMCs or T cells enriched from blood (not recorded which). These receptors were obtained from a man in his forties who had been exposed to COVID-19.

This sequence joins TRBV5-6 and TRBJ2-7; 7 bases are shared with TRBD1. Germline CDR1 reads SGHDT; CDR2 reads YYEEEE. This CDR3 is built from 13 residues. The ends lost 4 bases at V and 2 bases at J; junction bases unmatched: 3. The chain's CDR3 is CASSPGTAYEQYF. CDR3 nucleotide sequence: TGTGCCAGCAGCCCGGGGACAGCCTACGAGCAGTACTTC.

The chain couples TRBV19 to TRBJ1-6; possibly TRBD1 for D (5 bases). The CDR3 is 17 residues long. Germline values: CDR1 LNHDA, CDR2 SQIVND (reference sequence). Trimming took 10 bases from V and 0 from J, leaving 19 bases between them. This CDR3 is CATTINKDSSYNSPLHF. The CDR3 bases are TGTGCCACCACAATAAACAAAGACAGCTCCTATAATTCACCCCTCCACTTT. The full variable domain, rest sourced from reference TRBV19 and TRBJ1-6, is DGGITQSPKYLFRKEGQNVTLSCEQNLNHDAMYWYRQDPGQGLRLIYYSQIVNDFQKGDIAEGYSVSREKKESFPLTVTSAQKNPTAFYLCATTINKDSSYNSPLHFGNGTRLTVT.

J is TRBJ2-7 and V is TRBV6-5; 8 bases fit TRBD2. The V and J ends lost 6 bases and 2 bases, in that order; junction bases with no gene match: 6. The CDR3 spans 14 residues. Germline-derived CDR1 and CDR2 are MNHEY and SVGAGI. The CDR3 DNA is TGTGCCAGCAGCCCCGGGAGGGCCCCCTACGAGCAGTACTTC. Amino acid sequence: CASSPGRAPYEQYF.

The rearrangement uses TRBV4-3 and TRBJ1-1, with D tentatively TRBD1 (6 bases). Trimming pared 1 base from V and 5 bases from J, leaving 14 bases between. CDR1 LGHNA and CDR2 YSLEER come from the germline V gene. The CDR3 is 15 residues long. Written as DNA, the CDR3 is TGCGCCAGCAGCCAAGTAAAGGGGGTTTGGACTGAAGCTTTCTTT. This gives the protein CASSQVKGVWTEAFF.

The chain employs TRBV7-9 and TRBJ1-1; D might be TRBD1 (5 bases). The CDR3 runs 15 residues. V was clipped by 1 base and J by 10 bases, with 19 bases between them. CDR1 and CDR2 (germline): SEHNR, FQNEAQ (reference sequence). The CDR3 coding sequence is TGTGCCAGCAGCTTAGGGCGTCAGGGTGGCGGGGGAGCTTTCTTT. It yields the protein CASSLGRQGGGGAFF.

The rearrangement links TRBV13 to TRBJ1-2; D remains unclear. The germline gives CDR1 PRHDT, CDR2 FYEKMQ (reference sequence). The CDR3 spans 12 residues. The ends were cut back, 4 bases at V and 8 bases at J, with 11 bases in the middle. In DNA form, the CDR3 reads TGTGCCAGCAGCTCCCTACCTCAAGGCTACACCTTC. Protein: CASSSLPQGYTF.

V usage is TRBV19 and J usage is TRBJ2-1, with 9 nucleotides matching TRBD2. In germline, CDR1 is LNHDA, CDR2 SQIVND (reference sequence). The CDR3 is made up of 15 amino acids. Trimming took 4 bases from V and 5 from J; bases not matched to a gene: 6. CDR3 nucleotide sequence: TGTGCCAGTAGTACTCCCTGGACTAGCGACAATGAGCAGTTCTTC. Its translation: CASSTPWTSDNEQFF. The full variable domain, completed using reference TRBV19 and TRBJ2-1, is DGGITQSPKYLFRKEGQNVTLSCEQNLNHDAMYWYRQDPGQGLRLIYYSQIVNDFQKGDIAEGYSVSREKKESFPLTVTSAQKNPTAFYLCASSTPWTSDNEQFFGPGTRLTVL.

The rearrangement uses TRBV11-2 and TRBJ2-7; 10 bases match TRBD2. The J segment lost 2 bases and the V segment lost 1 base, leaving 8 bases of the junction unmatched. Germline loops: CDR1 SGHAT, CDR2 FQNNGV. The CDR3 has 17 amino acids. The CDR3 is CASSLGFGAGGPYEQYF. The CDR3 DNA reads as TGTGCCAGCAGCTTAGGGTTCGGAGCGGGAGGGCCCTACGAGCAGTACTTC.

The chain has TRBV5-1 and TRBJ2-7, with TRBD1 as a possible D gene (5 bases). Deletions cut 4 bases from V and 3 bases from J, with 14 bases between. CDR3 length equals 14 residues. CDR1 and CDR2 from the germline V gene are SGHRS and YFSETQ. The CDR3 DNA sequence: TGCGCCAGCAGCCCGCTGACAGTAGACTACGAGCAGTACTTC. Translating it yields CASSPLTVDYEQYF. The variable domain in full, with the rest retrieved from reference TRBV5-1 and TRBJ2-7, is KAGVTQTPRYLIKTRGQQVTLSCSPISGHRSVSWYQQTPGQGLQFLFEYFSETQRNKGNFPGRFSGRQFSNSRSEMNVSTLELGDSALYLCASSPLTVDYEQYFGPGTRLTVT.

The rearrangement links TRBV19 to TRBJ1-3, with D tentatively TRBD1 (6 bases). The length of the CDR3 is 15 residues. Looked up from germline, CDR1 is LNHDA and CDR2 is SQIVND (reference sequence). V gave up 4 bases and J gave up 0 bases, with 10 bases separating them. The CDR3: CASSTRDNSGNTIYF. DNA for the CDR3: TGTGCCAGTAGTACCCGGGACAACTCTGGAAACACCATATATTTT.

The CDR3 sequence is CASSPDSPNQPQHF. The DNA for the CDR3 is TGTGCCAGCAGTCCAGACAGTCCGAATCAGCCCCAGCATTTT. V is TRBV27 and J is TRBJ1-5, with D possibly TRBD1 on 5 matching bases. V was clipped by 5 bases and J by 4 bases, with 12 bases between them. Per the germline V gene, CDR1 is MNHEY and CDR2 is SMNVEV (reference sequence). This CDR3 has 14 amino acids.

V usage is TRBV5-1 and J usage is TRBJ2-5; TRBD1 might be the D (5 bases). The length of the CDR3 is 14 residues. Trimming shortened V by 2 bases and J by 2 bases, and 10 bases separated the two germline ends. In germline, CDR1 is SGHRS, CDR2 YFSETQ. CDR3 amino acids: CASSLIDSQETQYF. CDR3 sequence (DNA): TGCGCCAGCAGCTTAATCGACAGTCAAGAGACCCAGTACTTC.

The V call is TRBV9, the J call TRBJ2-2; perhaps TRBD1 as D (5 bases). The germline V gene encodes CDR1 SGDLS and CDR2 YYNGEE. V was shortened by 1 base and J by 12 bases, with 16 bases between the two germline ends. The CDR3 is made up of 14 amino acids. The CDR3 spells CASSVSGNSVQLFF. The CDR3 nucleotides read TGTGCCAGCAGCGTATCAGGGAATAGTGTCCAGCTGTTTTTT.

V is TRBV5-4 and J is TRBJ2-7; 7 bases match TRBD1. The V gene's germline CDR1 is SGHNT and CDR2 YYREEE (reference sequence). The CDR3 contains 14 residues. The V segment lost 2 bases and the J segment 5 bases; nucleotides outside the gene matches: 7. CDR3 loop: CASSFDREIDEQYF. In nucleotides, the CDR3 is TGTGCCAGCAGCTTCGACAGGGAAATCGACGAGCAGTACTTC.

This chain joins TRBV20-1 and TRBJ2-1; D perhaps matches TRBD1 (5 bases). The germline CDR1 and CDR2 sequences are DFQATT and SNEGSKA (reference sequence). The length of the CDR3 is 11 residues. V was pared by 3 bases and J by 9 bases, with 9 bases between. In DNA, the CDR3 is TGCAGTGCTAGCTTAAGGGGTGAGCAGTTCTTC. This sequence encodes CSASLRGEQFF.

The chain is built from TRBV7-2 and TRBJ2-2; a possible D gene is TRBD2 (6 bases). Germline V gene sequence: CDR1 SGHTA, CDR2 FQGNSA. V lost 1 base and J lost 4, with 19 bases in between. CDR3 length: 18 amino acids. The CDR3 loop reads CASSLVGGSGSATGELFF. In DNA form, the CDR3 reads TGTGCCAGCAGCTTAGTTGGGGGGTCGGGCAGCGCCACCGGGGAGCTGTTTTTT.

This clone appeared a single time. The chain couples TRBV28 to TRBJ1-2, with 7 bases aligning to TRBD1. The V gene end was trimmed by 6 bases and the J gene end by 2 bases; junction bases not matched to a gene: 9. CDR1 and CDR2 from the germline V gene are MDHEN and SYDVKM. The CDR3 consists of 15 residues. The chain's CDR3 is CASSQNQGVNYGYTF. The CDR3 DNA sequence: TGTGCCAGCAGCCAAAACCAGGGGGTCAACTATGGCTACACCTTC.

V usage is TRBV11-2 and J usage is TRBJ2-7; D possibly corresponds to TRBD2 (5 bases). V shed 1 base and J shed 5 bases, with 12 bases lying between them. From germline, CDR1 is SGHAT and CDR2 FQNNGV. This CDR3 has 14 residues. DNA for the CDR3: TGTGCCAGCAGCTTAGGAGGGTCGAGGGACGAGCAGTACTTC. Its protein is CASSLGGSRDEQYF.

V gene TRBV29-1 combines with J gene TRBJ1-2; D is perhaps TRBD1 (6 bases). The CDR3 consists of 14 residues. V was cut by 2 bases and J by 3 bases, with 13 bases left in between. Per germline, CDR1 SQVTM and CDR2 ANQGSEA. CDR3 coding DNA: TGCAGCGTTGAAAAACAGGGACCTTACTATGGCTACACCTTC. Its translation: CSVEKQGPYYGYTF. Complete variable domain (other parts from reference TRBV29-1 and TRBJ1-2): SAVISQKPSRDICQRGTSLTIQCQVDSQVTMMFWYRQQPGQSLTLIATANQGSEATYESGFVIDKFPISRPNLTFSTLTVSNMSPEDSSIYLCSVEKQGPYYGYTFGSGTRLTVV.

The chain couples TRBV9 to TRBJ1-6; 10 bases map to TRBD1. The CDR3 spans 20 residues. The V gene's germline CDR1 is SGDLS and CDR2 YYNGEE. J was trimmed by 5 bases and V by 0 bases; bases with no gene match: 14. The CDR3, as DNA: TGTGCCAGCAGCGTAGCTACGGGGGACAGGGGATATATGGATAATTCACCCCTCCACTTT. Protein: CASSVATGDRGYMDNSPLHF.

The V and J genes are TRBV27 and TRBJ2-2; weak D call: TRBD2 (5 bases). Trimming stripped 7 bases from V and 3 bases from J, with 6 bases between. CDR3 length: 12 residues. Germline loops: CDR1 MNHEY, CDR2 SMNVEV (reference sequence). The CDR3 DNA reads TGTGCCAGCACGGGGTACACCGGGGAGCTGTTTTTT. It encodes CASTGYTGELFF.

V and J are TRBV5-1 and TRBJ2-7; 9 nucleotides agree with TRBD1. The CDR3 has 15 residues. Germline trimming cut 3 bases from V and 4 bases from J; bases unmatched to any gene: 8. Germline V gives CDR1 SGHRS, CDR2 YFSETQ. CDR3 region: CASSWTGTGLYEQYF. CDR3 nucleotides: TGCGCCAGCAGCTGGACCGGGACAGGGCTATACGAGCAGTACTTC. The variable domain in full, completed from reference TRBV5-1 and TRBJ2-7, reads KAGVTQTPRYLIKTRGQQVTLSCSPISGHRSVSWYQQTPGQGLQFLFEYFSETQRNKGNFPGRFSGRQFSNSRSEMNVSTLELGDSALYLCASSWTGTGLYEQYFGPGTRLTVT.